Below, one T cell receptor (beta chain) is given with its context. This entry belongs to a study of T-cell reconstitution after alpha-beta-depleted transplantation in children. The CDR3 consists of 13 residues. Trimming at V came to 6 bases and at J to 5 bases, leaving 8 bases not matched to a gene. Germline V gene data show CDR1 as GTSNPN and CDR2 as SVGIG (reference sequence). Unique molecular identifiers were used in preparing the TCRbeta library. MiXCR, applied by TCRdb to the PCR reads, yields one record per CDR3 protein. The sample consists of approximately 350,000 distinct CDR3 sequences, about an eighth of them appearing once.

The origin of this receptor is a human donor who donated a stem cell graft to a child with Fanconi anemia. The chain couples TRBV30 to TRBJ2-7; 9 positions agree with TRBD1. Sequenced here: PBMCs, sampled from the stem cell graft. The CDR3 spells CACPGQGVHEQYF. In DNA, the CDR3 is TGTGCCTGCCCGGGACAGGGTGTCCACGAGCAGTACTTC.